One sample yielded the 11 T cell receptor beta chains listed below, sequenced in a study of vaccination effects on CD4 cells after COVID-19. The culture ran for about 11 days, and then CD4+ T cells were isolated. Generated by immunoSEQ multiplex PCR, the TCRdb table keeps only in-frame clones and is missing some. The sample contains roughly 60,000 clones, 55% to 75% of which appear only once. Their antigens remain unidentified. The starting material was CD4+ T cells from PBMCs cultured without peptide, obtained before COVID-19 vaccination. The source is a human donor who had a prior SARS-CoV-2 infection.

The chain is built from TRBV6-5 and TRBJ2-1; weak D call: TRBD2 (5 bases). Germline V lookup: CDR1 MNHEY, CDR2 SVGAGI. Trimming removed 6 bases from V and 7 bases from J, with 22 bases in between. The CDR3 is 16 residues long. Here the CDR3 DNA reads TGTGCCAGCAGCTACGCCCCAGTCGGGAATATTAATGAGCAGTTCTTC. Its translation: CASSYAPVGNINEQFF.

There are a few counts of this clone. The chain couples TRBV6-2 or TRBV6-3 to TRBJ2-1, with D tentatively TRBD1 (6 bases). Trimming removed 4 bases at V and 5 bases at J, with 12 bases between. Germline V CDR1 and CDR2: MNHEY, SVGEGT. The CDR3 spans 14 residues. The CDR3 nucleotides read TGTGCCAGCAGTTCCCGAACAGGGAACAATGAGCAGTTCTTC. It is translated as CASSSRTGNNEQFF.

V and J are TRBV25-1 and TRBJ1-6; D is undetermined. Trimming stripped 6 bases from V and 5 bases from J, with 11 bases between. Germline CDR1 is MGHDK and CDR2 is SYGVNS. CDR3 size: 14 residues. CDR3 DNA sequence: TGTGCCAGCAGAAAGAGGGCGGATAATTCACCCCTCCACTTT. It encodes CASRKRADNSPLHF.

This clone occurred once. The genes are TRBV19 and TRBJ2-1, with D unresolved. V lost 3 bases and J 8 bases, leaving 8 bases between the germline ends. CDR3 size: 12 residues. Germline-derived CDR1 and CDR2 are LNHDA and SQIVND (reference sequence). The CDR3 here is CASSIFGDEQFF. CDR3 in DNA: TGTGCCAGTAGTATTTTCGGCGATGAGCAGTTCTTC.

The chain recombines TRBV28 with TRBJ1-3, with TRBD1 matching over 7 bases. Germline CDR1 reads MDHEN; CDR2 reads SYDVKM. The V segment lost 6 bases and the J segment 4 bases; nucleotides outside the gene matches: 12. The CDR3 totals 16 residues. The chain's CDR3 is CASSFTGVAAGNTIYF. The CDR3 DNA is TGTGCCAGCAGCTTCACAGGGGTCGCAGCAGGAAACACCATATATTTT.

The rearrangement uses TRBV9 and TRBJ2-5; 11 bases are a match to TRBD1. Germline V gene lookup returns CDR1 SGDLS and CDR2 YYNGEE. After removal of 5 bases from V and 2 bases from J, the junction contained 5 bases not matched to a gene. This CDR3 is 15 amino acids long. CDR3 sequence: CASSADRGHQETQYF. The CDR3 coding sequence is TGTGCCAGCAGTGCGGACAGGGGGCATCAAGAGACCCAGTACTTC.

The CDR3: CASSPRQTNYGYTF. As DNA, the CDR3 is TGTGCCAGCAGCCCTAGACAGACTAACTATGGCTACACCTTC. The genes are TRBV11-2 and TRBJ1-2; tentatively, D is TRBD1 (5 bases). The CDR3 extends over 14 amino acids. Germline V lookup: CDR1 SGHAT, CDR2 FQNNGV. V was clipped by 5 bases and J by 0 bases, with 10 bases between them.

The V and J genes are TRBV2 and TRBJ1-2; D not certain. Per the germline V gene, CDR1 is SNHLY and CDR2 is FYNNEI. Trimming left V 5 bases short and J 5 bases short, with 12 bases between. The CDR3 covers 13 residues. This CDR3 is CASSPRMEYGYTF. In DNA form, the CDR3 reads TGTGCCAGCAGTCCCAGGATGGAGTATGGCTACACCTTC.

In its sample, this clone was seen many times. The chain is built from TRBV5-1 and TRBJ1-1; D may be TRBD1 (6 bases). This CDR3 is 16 amino acids long. Trimming removed 3 bases at V and 1 base at J, with 16 bases between. Germline V gene data show CDR1 as SGHRS and CDR2 as YFSETQ. The CDR3 loop is CASSYSYRATNTEAFF. CDR3 sequence (DNA): TGCGCCAGCAGCTACTCTTACAGGGCGACGAACACTGAAGCTTTCTTT.

This rearrangement joins TRBV10-3 to TRBJ2-3; unclear D gene. Looked up from germline, CDR1 is ENHRY and CDR2 is SYGVKD. The CDR3 sequence is 13 residues long. V was trimmed by 2 bases and J by 1 base, leaving 4 bases between them. The CDR3 spells CAISEPRTDTQYF. The CDR3 DNA follows: TGTGCCATCAGTGAGCCGCGCACAGATACGCAGTATTTT.

This chain joins TRBV6-5 and TRBJ1-6; possible D gene TRBD1, 5 bases. The CDR3 has 14 residues. CDR1 is MNHEY and CDR2 is SVGAGI in the germline V gene. Trimming removed 5 bases at V and 5 bases at J, with 10 bases between. The CDR3 region has the DNA TGTGCCAGCAGTATAGACAGAAATAATTCACCCCTCCACTTT. This sequence encodes CASSIDRNNSPLHF.